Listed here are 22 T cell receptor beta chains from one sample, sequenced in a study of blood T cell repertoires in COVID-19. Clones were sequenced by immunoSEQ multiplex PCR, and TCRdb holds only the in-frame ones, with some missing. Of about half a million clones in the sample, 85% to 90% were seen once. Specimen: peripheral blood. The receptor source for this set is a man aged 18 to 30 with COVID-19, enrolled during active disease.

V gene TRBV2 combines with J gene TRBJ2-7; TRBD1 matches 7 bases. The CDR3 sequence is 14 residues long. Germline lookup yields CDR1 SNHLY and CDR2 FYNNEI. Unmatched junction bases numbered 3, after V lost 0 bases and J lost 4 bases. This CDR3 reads CASSEAHRGYEQYF. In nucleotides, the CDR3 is TGTGCCAGCAGTGAAGCACACAGGGGATACGAGCAGTACTTC.

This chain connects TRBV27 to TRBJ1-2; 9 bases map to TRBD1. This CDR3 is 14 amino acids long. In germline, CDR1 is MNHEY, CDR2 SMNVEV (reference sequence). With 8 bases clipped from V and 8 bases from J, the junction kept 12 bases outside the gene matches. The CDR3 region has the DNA TGTGCCAGCCCTAGTTGCCGGGACAGGGACGGCTACACCTTC. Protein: CASPSCRDRDGYTF.

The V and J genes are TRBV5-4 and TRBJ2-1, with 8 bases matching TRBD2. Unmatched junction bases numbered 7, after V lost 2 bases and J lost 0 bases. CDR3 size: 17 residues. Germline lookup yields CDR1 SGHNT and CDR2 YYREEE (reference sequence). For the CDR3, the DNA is TGTGCCAGCAGCTTTTATCGGGGGGGCCCCTCCTACAATGAGCAGTTCTTC. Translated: CASSFYRGGPSYNEQFF.

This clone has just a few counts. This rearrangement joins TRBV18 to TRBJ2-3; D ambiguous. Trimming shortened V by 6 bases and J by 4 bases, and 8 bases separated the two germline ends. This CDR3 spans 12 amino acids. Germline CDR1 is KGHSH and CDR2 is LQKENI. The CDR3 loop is CASSPTADTQYF. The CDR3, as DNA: TGTGCCAGCTCCCCAACTGCAGATACGCAGTATTTT.

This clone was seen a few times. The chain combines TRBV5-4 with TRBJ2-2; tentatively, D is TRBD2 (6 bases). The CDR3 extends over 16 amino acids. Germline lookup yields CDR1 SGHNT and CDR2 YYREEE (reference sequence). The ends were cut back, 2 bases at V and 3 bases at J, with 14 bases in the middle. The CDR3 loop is CASSFSGVGDTGELFF. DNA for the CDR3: TGTGCCAGCAGCTTCTCGGGGGTCGGTGACACCGGGGAGCTGTTTTTT.

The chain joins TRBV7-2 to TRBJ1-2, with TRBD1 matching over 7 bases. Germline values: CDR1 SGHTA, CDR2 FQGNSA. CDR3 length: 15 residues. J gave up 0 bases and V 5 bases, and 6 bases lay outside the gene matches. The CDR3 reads CASSIAGTANYGYTF. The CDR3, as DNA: TGTGCCAGCAGCATTGCCGGGACAGCTAACTATGGCTACACCTTC. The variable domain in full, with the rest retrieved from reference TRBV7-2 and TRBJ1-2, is GAGVSQSPSNKVTEKGKDVELRCDPISGHTALYWYRQSLGQGLEFLIYFQGNSAPDKSGLPSDRFSAERTGGSVSTLTIQRTQQEDSAVYLCASSIAGTANYGYTFGSGTRLTVV.

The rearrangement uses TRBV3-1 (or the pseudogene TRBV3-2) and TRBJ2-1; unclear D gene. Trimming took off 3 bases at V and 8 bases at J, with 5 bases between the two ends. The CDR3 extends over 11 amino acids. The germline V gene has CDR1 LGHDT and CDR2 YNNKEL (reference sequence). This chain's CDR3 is CASSQADEQFF. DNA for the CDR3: TGTGCCAGCAGCCAGGCGGATGAGCAGTTCTTC.

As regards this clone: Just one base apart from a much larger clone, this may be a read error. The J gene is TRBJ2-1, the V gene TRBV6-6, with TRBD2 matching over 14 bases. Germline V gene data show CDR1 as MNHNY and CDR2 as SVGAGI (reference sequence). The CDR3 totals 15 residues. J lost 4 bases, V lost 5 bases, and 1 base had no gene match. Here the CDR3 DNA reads TGTGCCAGCAGTCGGACTAGCGGGGGGTACAATGAGCAGTTCTTC. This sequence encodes CASSRTSGGYNEQFF.

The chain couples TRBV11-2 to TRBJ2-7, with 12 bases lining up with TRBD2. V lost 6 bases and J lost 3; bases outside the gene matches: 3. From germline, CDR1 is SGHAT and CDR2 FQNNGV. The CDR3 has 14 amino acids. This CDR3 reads CASRPGLAGYEQYF. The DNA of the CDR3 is TGTGCCAGCAGACCGGGACTAGCGGGCTACGAGCAGTACTTC. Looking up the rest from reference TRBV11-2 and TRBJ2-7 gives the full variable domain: EAGVAQSPRYKIIEKRQSVAFWCNPISGHATLYWYQQILGQGPKLLIQFQNNGVVDDSQLPKDRFSAERLKGVDSTLKIQPAKLEDSAVYLCASRPGLAGYEQYFGPGTRLTVT.

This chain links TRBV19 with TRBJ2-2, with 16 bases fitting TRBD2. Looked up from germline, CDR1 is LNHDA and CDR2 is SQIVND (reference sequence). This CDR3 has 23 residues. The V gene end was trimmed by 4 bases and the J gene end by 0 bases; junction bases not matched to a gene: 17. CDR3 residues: CASSTQPGLAGGRLFPNTGELFF. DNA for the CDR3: TGTGCCAGTAGTACCCAACCGGGACTAGCGGGGGGGAGATTATTCCCGAACACCGGGGAGCTGTTTTTT.

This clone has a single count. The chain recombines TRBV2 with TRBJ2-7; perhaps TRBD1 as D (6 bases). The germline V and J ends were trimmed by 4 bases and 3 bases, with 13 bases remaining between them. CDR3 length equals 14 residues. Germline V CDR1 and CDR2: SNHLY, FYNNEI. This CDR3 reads CASSGGQSRYEQYF. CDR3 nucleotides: TGTGCCAGCAGTGGCGGACAGTCTCGCTACGAGCAGTACTTC.

CDR3 DNA sequence: TGTGCCAGCAGTTTATCGGGCCCTCAGAGCTCCTATAATTCACCCCTCCACTTT. Translated, it gives CASSLSGPQSSYNSPLHF. The chain combines TRBV27 with TRBJ1-6; D unclear. The CDR3 runs 18 residues. V was cut by 0 bases and J by 0 bases, with 12 bases left in between. Per the germline V gene, CDR1 is MNHEY and CDR2 is SMNVEV (reference sequence).

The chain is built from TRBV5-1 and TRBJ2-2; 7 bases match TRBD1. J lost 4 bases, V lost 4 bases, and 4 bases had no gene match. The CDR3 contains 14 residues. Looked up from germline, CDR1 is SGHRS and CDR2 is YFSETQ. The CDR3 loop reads CASSPGTVTGELFF. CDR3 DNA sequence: TGCGCCAGCAGCCCCGGGACAGTCACCGGGGAGCTGTTTTTT.

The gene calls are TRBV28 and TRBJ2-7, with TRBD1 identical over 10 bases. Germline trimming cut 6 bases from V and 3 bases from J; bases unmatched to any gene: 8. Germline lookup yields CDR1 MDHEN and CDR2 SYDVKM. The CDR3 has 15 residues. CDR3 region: CASRIPGDRGYEQYF. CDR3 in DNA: TGTGCCAGCAGGATACCCGGGGACAGGGGCTACGAGCAGTACTTC.

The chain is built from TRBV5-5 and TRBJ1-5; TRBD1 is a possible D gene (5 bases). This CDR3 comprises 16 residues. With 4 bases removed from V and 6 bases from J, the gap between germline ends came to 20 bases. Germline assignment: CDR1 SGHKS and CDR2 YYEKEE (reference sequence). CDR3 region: CASSPAGGDRGQPQHF. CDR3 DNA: TGTGCCAGCAGCCCCGCTGGGGGGGATAGGGGTCAGCCCCAGCATTTT.

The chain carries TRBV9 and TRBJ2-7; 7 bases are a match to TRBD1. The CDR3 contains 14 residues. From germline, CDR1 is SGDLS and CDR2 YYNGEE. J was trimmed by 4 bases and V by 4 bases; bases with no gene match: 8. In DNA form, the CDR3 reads TGTGCCAGCAGCCCCTTCCCAGGGGGATACGAGCAGTACTTC. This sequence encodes CASSPFPGGYEQYF.

The CDR3: CASSWLSGNGVTEAFF. CDR3 sequence (DNA): TGTGCCAGCAGCTGGCTATCAGGGAATGGTGTCACTGAAGCTTTCTTT. This rearrangement joins TRBV11-3 to TRBJ1-1, with D perhaps TRBD1 (5 bases). The CDR3 spans 16 residues. V lost 4 bases and J lost 4, with 19 bases in between. The germline V gene encodes CDR1 SGHNT and CDR2 YENEEA.

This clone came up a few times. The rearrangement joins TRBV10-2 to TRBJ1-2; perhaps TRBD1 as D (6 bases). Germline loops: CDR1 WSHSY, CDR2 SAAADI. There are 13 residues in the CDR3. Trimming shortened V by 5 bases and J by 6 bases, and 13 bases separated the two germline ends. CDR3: CASSITGLDGYTF. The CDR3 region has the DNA TGCGCCAGCAGTATTACAGGGTTAGATGGCTACACCTTC.

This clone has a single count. The chain's CDR3 is CASSPPGRGGYEQYF. The CDR3 region has the DNA TGTGCCAGCTCACCACCGGGGCGGGGTGGATACGAGCAGTACTTC. This chain links TRBV18 with TRBJ2-7; possibly TRBD2 for D (6 bases). Germline assignment: CDR1 KGHSH and CDR2 LQKENI. The CDR3 has 15 residues. V lost 0 bases and J lost 4, with 13 bases in between.

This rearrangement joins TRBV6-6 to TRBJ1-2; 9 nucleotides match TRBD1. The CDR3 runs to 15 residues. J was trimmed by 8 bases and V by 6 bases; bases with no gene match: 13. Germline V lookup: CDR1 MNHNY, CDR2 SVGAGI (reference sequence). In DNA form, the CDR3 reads TGTGCCAGCAGCCGCTGGGAACAGGGGGCGCGAGGCTACACCTTC. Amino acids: CASSRWEQGARGYTF.

The chain's CDR3 is CASSGRPQGNIQYF. CDR3 nucleotide sequence: TGTGCCAGCAGTGGTAGACCCCAGGGAAACATTCAGTACTTC. V gene TRBV2 combines with J gene TRBJ2-4; TRBD1 might be the D (5 bases). The CDR3 consists of 14 residues. V lost 4 bases, J lost 6 bases, and 13 bases lay in between. The germline gives CDR1 SNHLY, CDR2 FYNNEI. The full variable domain, in which reference TRBV2 and TRBJ2-4 provide the parts outside the CDR3, is EPEVTQTPSHQVTQMGQEVILRCVPISNHLYFYWYRQILGQKVEFLVSFYNNEISEKSEIFDDQFSVERPDGSNFTLKIRSTKLEDSAMYFCASSGRPQGNIQYFGAGTRLSVL.

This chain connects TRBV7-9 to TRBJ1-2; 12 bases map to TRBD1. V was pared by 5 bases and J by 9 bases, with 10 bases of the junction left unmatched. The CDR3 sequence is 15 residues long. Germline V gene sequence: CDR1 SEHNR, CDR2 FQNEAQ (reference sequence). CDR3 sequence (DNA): TGTGCCAGCAGCGCGACCGGGACAGGGGGCCGTCGCTACACCTTC. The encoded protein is CASSATGTGGRRYTF.